This T cell receptor beta chain comes out of a study of circulating CD8 cells and anti-PD-1 response in melanoma. For the study at large: About 45% of the 13 patients had prior targeted therapy or immunotherapy; seven did not.

Judged by abundance, this clonotype is medium-sized. Its antigen is still unknown. Study results and caveats: PD-1 and DPOS subsets showed similar, higher clonality than DNEG. Patients included both untreated and previously treated individuals.

V lost 7 bases and J 1 base, leaving 19 bases between the germline ends. The CDR3 is made up of 16 amino acids. Germline-derived CDR1 and CDR2 are SQVTM and ANQGSEA. Each library started from roughly 16 ng of total RNA using the QIAseq Immune Repertoire TCR panel. MiXCR was run by TCRdb on the reads, yielding one entry per CDR3 protein. This table has about 700 distinct CDR3 sequences, 4.8% appearing once. From live CD3+CD8+TCRalphabeta+ cells, four PD-1 and/or TIGIT subsets were sorted. This receptor was taken from a human donor with melanoma. The chain couples TRBV29-1 to TRBJ2-2; either TRBD1 or TRBD2 may fit D (5 bases each). The sample was CD8+ T cells from PBMCs, taken at baseline or after one month of anti-PD-1 therapy (not recorded which). The CDR3 here is CSAQGTDGGNTGELFF. CDR3 nucleotides: TGCAGCGCCCAAGGGACGGACGGAGGGAACACCGGGGAGCTGTTTTTT.